The text below deals with one TCR beta chain. Its antigen is still unknown. The sample comes from a study of T-cell reconstitution after alpha-beta-depleted transplantation in children. Findings and caveats of the study: Reportedly, roughly two months post-transplant, alpha-beta T cells arose from several hundred expanded graft clones.

Germline V gene data show CDR1 as SQVTM and CDR2 as ANQGSEA. Trimming took off 6 bases at V and 5 bases at J, with 19 bases between the two ends. The length of the CDR3 is 14 residues. Unique molecular identifiers featured in how the TCRbeta library was prepared. Using its own MiXCR run on the PCR reads, TCRdb lists one record per CDR3 protein. The table has roughly 790,000 distinct CDR3 sequences, roughly 15% seen once. This clonotype originated in a male patient aged 10-17 years who had a stem cell transplant for acute lymphoblastic leukemia, so the T cells may come from the graft donor. The chain recombines TRBV29-1 with TRBJ2-5, with D perhaps being TRBD1 or TRBD2 (5 bases each). The sequencing used PBMCs, mostly from graft donor cells, collected 360 days after TCRalphabeta/CD19-depleted stem cell transplant. The CDR3 nucleotides read TGCAGCGTGACCTCGGGACCCCAGACGGAGACCCAGTACTTC. This translates into CSVTSGPQTETQYF.